This T cell receptor (beta chain) was documented in a study of blood T cell repertoires in COVID-19. Using immunoSEQ multiplex PCR, the repertoire was profiled, and TCRdb retains in-frame clones only, with some absent. The table includes 450,000 to 500,000 clones, approximately 83% detected once. Trimming took 1 base from V and 6 from J, leaving 7 bases between them. This CDR3 is built from 13 residues. Germline V CDR1 and CDR2: SGHVS, FNYEAQ. Sequencing was performed on peripheral blood. This chain connects TRBV7-6 to TRBJ2-1; D gene uncertain. This TCR was sampled from a human donor in a cohort sampled during active COVID-19. The CDR3: CASSLVDGNEQFF. The CDR3 bases are TGTGCCAGCAGCTTAGTAGATGGCAATGAGCAGTTCTTC.